The text below deals with one T cell receptor beta chain. Clones were sequenced by immunoSEQ multiplex PCR, and TCRdb holds only the in-frame ones, with some missing. This repertoire shows about 7,000 clones, approximately 98% found once; its top ten account for 0.25% to 0.35%. This record comes from a study of naive CD8 T cells in extremely preterm neonates. Peripheral blood came from healthy roughly 15-60 month-old surgical children and healthy nonsmoking adults. About 19,000 to 100,000 naive CD8+ T cells were sorted per sample. The germline gives CDR1 SGDLS, CDR2 YYNGEE. V trimming: 0 bases; J trimming: 6 bases; junction bases outside the gene matches: 7. The CDR3 has 15 amino acids.

V and J are TRBV9 and TRBJ2-7, with 9 bases that match TRBD2. This clonotype originated in a human donor in good health. The sample was naive CD8+ T cells from blood. Here the CDR3 reads CASSVVAGGPGEQYF. In DNA, the CDR3 is TGTGCCAGCAGCGTAGTGGCGGGAGGGCCCGGCGAGCAGTACTTC.